A single sample gave rise to the 30 T cell receptor beta chains below, sequenced in a study of shared clonotypes between healthy human individuals (TCRdb year 2020). Receptor libraries were prepared by the immunoSEQ multiplex PCR assay. TCRdb took this table from immuneACCESS and kept in-frame rearrangements with V and J called. Such tables lack part of the clones; where checked against another copy, unresolved V genes explain under half of the gap, and the rest is unexplained. In all, the sample holds about 500,000 clones, and over 60% of those were seen once. The ten largest account for about 11% of the sample. Input material: PBMCs. These receptors were obtained from a woman aged 40-49 years in good health. Some clones in this sample may be carry-over from other donors' samples.

V is TRBV18 and J is TRBJ1-2, with TRBD1 matching 12 bases. CDR1 and CDR2 from the germline V gene are KGHSH and LQKENI. Trimming removed 1 base from V and 9 bases from J; junction bases left unmatched: 9. The CDR3 is 16 residues long. CDR3 protein: CASSPQTQGQGASYTF. The CDR3 DNA is TGTGCCAGCTCACCACAAACCCAGGGACAGGGGGCTAGCTACACCTTC.

The genes are TRBV2 and TRBJ2-7; 7 bases line up with TRBD2. Germline V gene lookup returns CDR1 SNHLY and CDR2 FYNNEI. The CDR3 spans 14 residues. Germline trimming cut 8 bases from V and 0 bases from J; bases unmatched to any gene: 7. For the CDR3, the DNA is TGTGCCAGCCTGGTGGGAGGGCTCTCCTACGAGCAGTACTTC. This gives the protein CASLVGGLSYEQYF.

The chain combines TRBV2 with TRBJ1-4, with 11 bases lining up with TRBD1. Trimming at V came to 7 bases and at J to 3 bases, leaving 7 bases not matched to a gene. CDR3 length: 16 residues. The germline V gene encodes CDR1 SNHLY and CDR2 FYNNEI. CDR3 nucleotides: TGTGCCAGCAATGGACAGGGGGCATCGGCTAATGAAAAACTGTTTTTT. It encodes CASNGQGASANEKLFF.

V is TRBV28 and J is TRBJ2-6, with D perhaps TRBD1 (6 bases). CDR1 is MDHEN and CDR2 is SYDVKM in the germline V gene. The V gene lost 4 bases and the J gene lost 0 bases, with 10 bases spanning the gap. The CDR3 consists of 16 residues. The CDR3 region is CASSWDNFSGANVLTF. CDR3 nucleotide sequence: TGTGCCAGCAGTTGGGACAATTTCTCTGGGGCCAACGTCCTGACTTTC.

CDR3 nucleotides: TGCGCCAGCAGCCAACTCAGGGTGTCTGGGGCCAACGTCCTGACTTTC. Encoded protein: CASSQLRVSGANVLTF. This rearrangement joins TRBV4-1 to TRBJ2-6; D perhaps matches TRBD1 (5 bases). Germline V gene data show CDR1 as MGHRA and CDR2 as YSYEKL. CDR3 length equals 16 residues. V gave up 2 bases and J gave up 1 base, with 9 bases separating them.

The chain has TRBV6-5 and TRBJ1-2; TRBD1 might be the D (6 bases). The germline gives CDR1 MNHEY, CDR2 SVGAGI. The CDR3 totals 14 residues. The ends were cut back, 5 bases at V and 4 bases at J, with 14 bases in the middle. The CDR3 loop is CASSPGGGSYGYTF. Written as DNA, the CDR3 is TGTGCCAGCAGTCCCGGGGGCGGGAGCTATGGCTACACCTTC.

The chain couples TRBV7-9 to TRBJ2-5; TRBD1 is a possible D gene (6 bases). The DNA end is more similar to TRBJ2-7, so the J call may be wrong. CDR3 length: 13 residues. Looked up from germline, CDR1 is SEHNR and CDR2 is FQNEAQ (reference sequence). The CDR3 DNA reads TGTGCCAGCAGCCGGGACACCTCCTACGAGCAGTACTTC. Translation: CASSRDTSYEQYF.

The CDR3 sequence is CASSRAGTSGRYEQYF. The CDR3 DNA is TGTGCCAGCTCACGAGCCGGGACTAGCGGGAGGTACGAGCAGTACTTC. This chain connects TRBV18 to TRBJ2-7, with TRBD2 matching 15 bases. Germline lookup yields CDR1 KGHSH and CDR2 LQKENI. The CDR3 sequence is 16 residues long. V lost 4 bases to trimming and J lost 4 bases; unmatched junction nucleotides: 5.

The chain joins TRBV10-3 to TRBJ2-2, with 9 bases that match TRBD2. V was pared by 2 bases and J by 3 bases, with 7 bases of the junction left unmatched. This CDR3 is built from 17 residues. Germline lookup yields CDR1 ENHRY and CDR2 SYGVKD. CDR3 nucleotides: TGTGCCATCAGTGAGCCCCCTGCGGGAGGGTACACCGGGGAGCTGTTTTTT. Translating it yields CAISEPPAGGYTGELFF.

The chain links TRBV7-6 to TRBJ1-3; 10 nucleotides agree with TRBD1. The V segment lost 5 bases and the J segment 0 bases; nucleotides outside the gene matches: 7. The CDR3 has 17 amino acids. Per the germline V gene, CDR1 is SGHVS and CDR2 is FNYEAQ. The CDR3 protein is CASSARQGALSGNTIYF. The CDR3 region has the DNA TGTGCCAGCAGCGCCCGACAGGGGGCTCTCTCTGGAAACACCATATATTTT.

Turning to this clone: This sequence may be a read error, since a much larger clone differs from it by one base. The rearrangement links TRBV5-1 to TRBJ2-1, with D possibly being TRBD1 or TRBD2 (5 bases each). The CDR3 runs 13 residues. Germline assignment: CDR1 SGHRS and CDR2 YFSETQ. The CDR3 spells CAGSLGDYNEQFF. CDR3 in DNA: TGCGCCGGCAGCTTGGGGGACTACAATGAGCAGTTCTTC.

Of note for this clone: It differs at one base from a far larger clone, so likely a read error. This chain joins TRBV6-5 and TRBJ2-1, with 13 positions matching TRBD2. CDR1 MNHEY and CDR2 SVGAGI come from the germline V gene. The CDR3 is 15 amino acids. J was trimmed by 6 bases and V by 6 bases; bases with no gene match: 5. The CDR3 DNA sequence: TGTGCCAGCAGCCCCGGGACTAGCGGGACCAATGAGCAGTTCTTC. Its translation is CASSPGTSGTNEQFF.

As regards this clone: It differs at one base from a far larger clone, so likely a read error. Given the absence of the conserved phenylalanine or tryptophan at the CDR3 end, a read error is likely. The chain recombines TRBV11-2 with TRBJ2-7; TRBD2 is a possible D gene (6 bases). The CDR3 consists of 14 residues. CDR1 SGHAT and CDR2 FQNNGV come from the germline V gene. The V end lost 1 base, the J end lost 2 bases, and 9 bases lay between the germline ends. CDR3 bases: TGTGCCAGCAGCTTAGGGCGGGGCACCTACGAGCAGTACTCC. This sequence encodes CASSLGRGTYEQYS.

This clone was picked up a small number of times. This chain links TRBV7-2 with TRBJ2-3, with D unresolved. CDR1 is SGHTA and CDR2 is FQGNSA in the germline V gene. V lost 3 bases and J lost 0, with 7 bases in between. The CDR3 covers 14 residues. CDR3 residues: CASSFPSSTDTQYF. The CDR3 coding sequence is TGTGCCAGCAGCTTTCCGTCGAGCACAGATACGCAGTATTTT.

The rearrangement uses TRBV21-1 and TRBJ2-2; the table's D call of TRBD1 was not tested on the DNA. TRBV21-1 is noted as a pseudogene. The CDR3 sequence is 18 residues long. The CDR3 nucleotides are TGTGCCAGCAGCCCTAAGGGAGGGACAGGGAAAAACACCGGGGAGCTGTTTTTT. It translates to CASSPKGGTGKNTGELFF.

This chain links TRBV4-1 with TRBJ1-1; D gene ambiguous. Germline CDR1 MGHRA, CDR2 YSYEKL. V was shortened by 2 bases and J by 1 base, with 5 bases between the two germline ends. CDR3 length: 13 amino acids. For the CDR3, the DNA is TGCGCCAGCAGCCAAATTGGGAACACTGAAGCTTTCTTT. It translates to CASSQIGNTEAFF.

The chain uses TRBV10-1 and TRBJ2-1, with D possibly TRBD2 on 5 matching bases. Germline V CDR1 and CDR2: WNHNN, SYGVQD (reference sequence). This CDR3 spans 14 amino acids. The V end lost 0 bases, the J end lost 6 bases, and 9 bases lay between the germline ends. The CDR3 region is CASSESARGNEQFF. Here the CDR3 DNA reads TGCGCCAGCAGTGAGTCGGCCCGGGGCAATGAGCAGTTCTTC.

Worth noting for this clone: Given a far larger clone just one base away, this is likely a sequencing read error. The V and J genes are TRBV6-1 and TRBJ1-1, with D unclear. The CDR3 is made up of 14 amino acids. The germline V gene has CDR1 MNHNS and CDR2 SASEGT. The CDR3 region is CASSEPDGNTEALF. Here the CDR3 DNA reads TGTGCCAGCAGTGAACCAGACGGGAACACTGAAGCTCTCTTT.

This chain connects TRBV7-3 to TRBJ2-2; 11 bases map to TRBD2. In germline, CDR1 is SGHTA, CDR2 FQGTGA. V lost 1 base to trimming and J lost 7 bases; unmatched junction nucleotides: 5. This CDR3 spans 16 amino acids. The DNA for the CDR3 is TGTGCCAGCAGCTTAAATAGCGGGAGGGCCAACGGGGAGCTGTTTTTT. It specifies CASSLNSGRANGELFF.

In this sample, this clone turned up a few times. The chain couples TRBV14 to TRBJ1-4; maybe TRBD1 (5 bases). V shed 8 bases and J shed 7 bases, with 17 bases lying between them. The CDR3 spans 14 residues. Germline CDR1 is SGHDN and CDR2 is FVKESK. The CDR3 DNA sequence: TGTGCCAGCGGTGGGGGGACGGCGAGTGAAAAACTGTTTTTT. It translates to CASGGGTASEKLFF. The full variable domain, rest sourced from reference TRBV14 and TRBJ1-4, is EAGVTQFPSHSVIEKGQTVTLRCDPISGHDNLYWYRRVMGKEIKFLLHFVKESKQDESGMPNNRFLAERTGGTYSTLKVQPAELEDSGVYFCASGGGTASEKLFFGSGTQLSVL.

The chain employs TRBV5-4 and TRBJ2-2; 7 positions agree with TRBD1. Trimming took 0 bases from V and 3 from J; bases not matched to a gene: 11. This CDR3 has 18 amino acids. Germline CDR1 SGHNT, CDR2 YYREEE (reference sequence). The CDR3 DNA reads TGTGCCAGCAGCTTGGGCAATCAGGGGGATCGCCACACCGGGGAGCTGTTTTTT. This encodes CASSLGNQGDRHTGELFF.

The CDR3 loop is CAISESIFQDRGPGYNEQFF. DNA for the CDR3: TGTGCCATCAGTGAGTCGATTTTCCAGGACAGGGGGCCGGGGTACAATGAGCAGTTCTTC. The chain links TRBV10-3 to TRBJ2-1, with TRBD1 matching over 11 bases. The CDR3 is made up of 20 amino acids. V trimming: 0 bases; J trimming: 4 bases; junction bases outside the gene matches: 14. Germline CDR1 and CDR2: ENHRY and SYGVKD.

This chain links TRBV4-2 with TRBJ2-1; TRBD2 is a possible D gene (5 bases). With 4 bases removed from V and 4 bases from J, the gap between germline ends came to 11 bases. The germline gives CDR1 LGHNA, CDR2 YNFKEQ. The length of the CDR3 is 14 residues. CDR3 bases: TGTGCCAGCAGCCCCGACTACGCATACAATGAGCAGTTCTTC. The encoded protein is CASSPDYAYNEQFF.

V usage is TRBV28 and J usage is TRBJ2-7, with a possible D match to TRBD2 (6 bases). The CDR3 has 15 residues. V lost 5 bases and J lost 4, with 18 bases in between. Germline lookup yields CDR1 MDHEN and CDR2 SYDVKM. The CDR3: CASSPTRWREYEQYF. DNA of the CDR3: TGTGCCAGCAGTCCCACCCGGTGGCGGGAATACGAGCAGTACTTC.

The rearrangement uses TRBV28 and TRBJ2-7, with D possibly being TRBD1 (6 bases). V was shortened by 2 bases and J by 9 bases, with 17 bases between the two germline ends. This CDR3 comprises 14 residues. Germline V gene data show CDR1 as MDHEN and CDR2 as SYDVKM. The CDR3 nucleotides are TGTGCCAGCAGTTTAAAACCGGGACATCGGGCGCAGTACTTC. Protein product: CASSLKPGHRAQYF.

The V call is TRBV6-5, the J call TRBJ2-5; D is unclear. Trimming took 5 bases from V and 2 from J, leaving 9 bases between them. This CDR3 contains 13 residues. The V gene's germline CDR1 is MNHEY and CDR2 SVGAGI. The DNA for the CDR3 is TGTGCCAGCAGTCAGCTCGGGCAAGAGACCCAGTACTTC. The encoded protein is CASSQLGQETQYF.

The chain has TRBV15 and TRBJ2-6; D remains unclear. The CDR3 totals 14 residues. Germline CDR1 LNHNV, CDR2 YYDKDF (reference sequence). The V end lost 4 bases, the J end lost 0 bases, and 4 bases lay between the germline ends. The CDR3 DNA sequence: TGTGCCACCAGCACAGGCTCTGGGGCCAACGTCCTGACTTTC. Its translation is CATSTGSGANVLTF.

The rearrangement uses TRBV6-1 and TRBJ1-4; 7 nucleotides line up with TRBD1. V lost 10 bases and J lost 3; bases outside the gene matches: 8. The length of the CDR3 is 14 residues. CDR1 and CDR2 from the germline V gene are MNHNS and SASEGT. The CDR3 spells CATRGGAANEKLFF. In nucleotides, the CDR3 is TGTGCCACCAGGGGGGGCGCGGCTAATGAAAAACTGTTTTTT.

The chain joins TRBV5-1 to TRBJ2-1; 7 bases fit TRBD2. The CDR3 is made up of 15 amino acids. The germline CDR1 and CDR2 sequences are SGHRS and YFSETQ. Trimming took 3 bases from V and 6 from J; bases not matched to a gene: 9. The chain's CDR3 is CASSSSGLGSNEQFF. The DNA of the CDR3 is TGCGCCAGCAGCTCATCCGGACTAGGGTCCAATGAGCAGTTCTTC.

This rearrangement joins TRBV18 to TRBJ2-7, with TRBD1 as a possible D gene (5 bases). Trimming left V 5 bases short and J 6 bases short, with 20 bases between. CDR1 and CDR2 (germline): KGHSH, LQKENI. The CDR3 totals 15 residues. CDR3: CASSTGRRAHGEQYF. CDR3 sequence (DNA): TGTGCCAGCTCAACAGGACGGCGAGCCCACGGCGAGCAGTACTTC. The full variable domain, in which reference TRBV18 and TRBJ2-7 provide the parts outside the CDR3, is NAGVMQNPRHLVRRRGQEARLRCSPMKGHSHVYWYRQLPEEGLKFMVYLQKENIIDESGMPKERFSAEFPKEGPSILRIQQVVRGDSAAYFCASSTGRRAHGEQYFGPGTRLTVT.